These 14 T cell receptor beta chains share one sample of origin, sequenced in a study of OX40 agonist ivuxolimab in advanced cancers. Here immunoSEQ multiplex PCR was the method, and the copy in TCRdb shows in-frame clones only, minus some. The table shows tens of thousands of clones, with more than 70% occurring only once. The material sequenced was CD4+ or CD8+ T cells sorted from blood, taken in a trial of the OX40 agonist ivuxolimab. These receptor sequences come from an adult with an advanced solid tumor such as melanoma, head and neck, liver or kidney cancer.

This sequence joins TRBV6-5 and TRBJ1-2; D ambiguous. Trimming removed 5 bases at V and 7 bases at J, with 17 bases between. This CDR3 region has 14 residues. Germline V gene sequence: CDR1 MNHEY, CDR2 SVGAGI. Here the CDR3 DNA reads TGTGCCAGCAGTCCCCGGGAAGCCCTCTCTGGCTACACCTTC. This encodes CASSPREALSGYTF.

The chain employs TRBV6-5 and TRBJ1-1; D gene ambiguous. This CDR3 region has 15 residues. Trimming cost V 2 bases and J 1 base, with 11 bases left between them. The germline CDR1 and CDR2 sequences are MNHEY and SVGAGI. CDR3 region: CASSYKGLTNTEAFF. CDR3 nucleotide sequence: TGTGCCAGCAGTTACAAAGGCCTCACGAACACTGAAGCTTTCTTT.

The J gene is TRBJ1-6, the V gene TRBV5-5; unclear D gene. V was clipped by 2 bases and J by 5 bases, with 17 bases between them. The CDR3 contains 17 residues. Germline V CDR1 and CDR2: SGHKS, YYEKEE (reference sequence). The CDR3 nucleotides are TGTGCCAGCAGCTTAACCCTCGCCCAGACGAATAATTCACCCCTCCACTTT. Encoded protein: CASSLTLAQTNNSPLHF.

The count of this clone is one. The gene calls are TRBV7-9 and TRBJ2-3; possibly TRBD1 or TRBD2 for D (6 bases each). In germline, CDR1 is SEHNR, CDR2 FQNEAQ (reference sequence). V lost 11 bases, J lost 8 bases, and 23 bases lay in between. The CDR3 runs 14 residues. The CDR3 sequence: CAFGGGPLTSTQYF. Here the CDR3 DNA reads TGTGCCTTCGGAGGGGGGCCCTTGACAAGTACGCAGTATTTT.

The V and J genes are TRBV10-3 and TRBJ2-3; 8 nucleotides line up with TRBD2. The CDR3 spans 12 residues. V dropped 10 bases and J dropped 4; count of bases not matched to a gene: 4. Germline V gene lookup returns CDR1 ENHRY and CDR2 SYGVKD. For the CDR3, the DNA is TGTGCCAGCGGACTAGCCGCAGATACGCAGTATTTT. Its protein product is CASGLAADTQYF.

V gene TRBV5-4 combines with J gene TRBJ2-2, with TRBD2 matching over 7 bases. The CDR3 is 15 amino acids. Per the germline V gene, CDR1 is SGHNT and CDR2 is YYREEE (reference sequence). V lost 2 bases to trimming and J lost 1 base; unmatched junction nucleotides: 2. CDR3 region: CASSFGGLNTGELFF. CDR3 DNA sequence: TGTGCCAGCAGCTTCGGGGGGTTGAACACCGGGGAGCTGTTTTTT.

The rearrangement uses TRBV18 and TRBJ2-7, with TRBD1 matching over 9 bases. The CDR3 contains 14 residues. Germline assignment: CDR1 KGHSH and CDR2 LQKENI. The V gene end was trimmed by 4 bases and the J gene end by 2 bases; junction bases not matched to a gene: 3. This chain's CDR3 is CASSQGQGPYEQYF. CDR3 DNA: TGTGCCAGCTCACAGGGACAGGGTCCCTACGAGCAGTACTTC.

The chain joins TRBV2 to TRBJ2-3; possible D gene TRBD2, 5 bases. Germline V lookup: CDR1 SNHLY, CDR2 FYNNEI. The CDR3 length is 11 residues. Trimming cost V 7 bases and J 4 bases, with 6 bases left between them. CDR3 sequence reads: CASISADTQYF. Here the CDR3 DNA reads TGTGCCAGCATTAGCGCAGATACGCAGTATTTT.

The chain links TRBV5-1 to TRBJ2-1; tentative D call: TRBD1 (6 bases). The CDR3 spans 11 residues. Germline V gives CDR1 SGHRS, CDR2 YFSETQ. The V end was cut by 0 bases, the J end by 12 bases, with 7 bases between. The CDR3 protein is CASSLEGGQFF. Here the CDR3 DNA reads TGCGCCAGCAGCTTGGAAGGGGGGCAGTTCTTC.

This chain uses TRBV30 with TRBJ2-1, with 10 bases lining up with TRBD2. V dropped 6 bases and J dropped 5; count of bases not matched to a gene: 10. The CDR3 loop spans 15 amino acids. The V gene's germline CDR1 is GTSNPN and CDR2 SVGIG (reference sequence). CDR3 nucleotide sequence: TGTGCCTGCCTCACGGGACTAGCGAGGAACAATGAGCAGTTCTTC. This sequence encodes CACLTGLARNNEQFF.

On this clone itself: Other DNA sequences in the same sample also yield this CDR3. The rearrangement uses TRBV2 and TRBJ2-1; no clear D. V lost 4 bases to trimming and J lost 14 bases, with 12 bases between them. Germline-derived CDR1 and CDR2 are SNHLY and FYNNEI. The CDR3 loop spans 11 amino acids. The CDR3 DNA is TGTGCCAGCAGTGGCGAAATATTGAAGTTCTTC. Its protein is CASSGEILKFF.

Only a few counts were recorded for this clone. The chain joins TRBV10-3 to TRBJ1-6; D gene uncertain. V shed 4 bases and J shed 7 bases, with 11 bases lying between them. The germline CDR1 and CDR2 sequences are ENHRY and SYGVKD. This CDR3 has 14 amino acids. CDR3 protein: CAISAGSGNSPLHF. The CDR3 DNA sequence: TGTGCCATCAGTGCTGGGAGCGGAAATTCACCCCTCCACTTT.

CDR3: CASSLALSQGGEQYF. CDR3 bases: TGCGCCAGCAGCTTGGCCCTCTCCCAGGGAGGCGAGCAGTACTTC. This chain connects TRBV5-1 to TRBJ2-7, with a weak D call TRBD2 (6 bases). The CDR3 extends over 15 amino acids. The germline V and J ends were trimmed by 0 bases and 6 bases, with 16 bases remaining between them. Germline V CDR1 and CDR2: SGHRS, YFSETQ.

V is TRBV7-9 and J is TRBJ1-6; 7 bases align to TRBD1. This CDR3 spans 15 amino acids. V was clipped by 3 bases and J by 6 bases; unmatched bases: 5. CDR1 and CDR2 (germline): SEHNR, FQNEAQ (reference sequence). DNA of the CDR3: TGTGCCAGCAGCTTCGGGACAGATCTTAATTCACCCCTCCACTTT. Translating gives CASSFGTDLNSPLHF.